This TCR beta chain was sequenced during a study of cytomegalovirus exposure and HLA in healthy donors. This PCR relied on a set of 60 Vbeta primers and 13 Jbeta primers. TCRdb's copy holds only in-frame clones and misses some; the assay was immunoSEQ multiplex PCR. Of some 120,000 clones listed, around 79% are singletons. In the case of this clone: Distinct nucleotide sequences in the sample also encode this CDR3.

The origin of this receptor is a young woman in good health and CMV-seronegative. The source material was PBMCs.

The CDR3 protein is CASSIGTANTEAFF. The CDR3 DNA reads TGTGCCAGTAGTATCGGGACAGCCAACACTGAAGCTTTCTTT. The chain has TRBV19 and TRBJ1-1; the match to TRBD1 covers 7 bases. CDR1 is LNHDA, CDR2 SQIVND, per germline (reference sequence). The CDR3 sequence is 14 residues long. Losses at the gene ends were 3 bases for V and 2 bases for J; bases not matched to a gene: 3. Combining the CDR3 with reference TRBV19 and TRBJ1-1 gives the whole variable domain DGGITQSPKYLFRKEGQNVTLSCEQNLNHDAMYWYRQDPGQGLRLIYYSQIVNDFQKGDIAEGYSVSREKKESFPLTVTSAQKNPTAFYLCASSIGTANTEAFFGQGTRLTVV.